The T cell receptor (beta chain) described here comes from a study of T cell responses to AZD1222 COVID-19 vaccine. Study at large: Second doses that came at about 4 or about 12 weeks were put together.

Sequencing was performed with immunoSEQ multiplex PCR; in TCRdb, only in-frame clones are kept and a portion is missing. This repertoire shows roughly 140,000 clones, around 91% found once; its top ten account for 5%. Study results and limitations: Elevations in Spike-specific TCR breadth and depth followed administration of two AZD1222 doses. Only after the peak T cell response were repertoires sampled. Dominant CD4 TCR responses targeted spike regions 160-218 and 743-854.

A word on this clone: Its antigen is still unknown.

Trimming removed 6 bases at V and 7 bases at J, with 15 bases between. The CDR3 runs to 13 residues. From germline, CDR1 is MNHEY and CDR2 SVGAGI. The sequences come from peripheral blood, collected on day 0 of AZD1222 vaccination. This TCR was recovered from an adult in good health. This chain uses TRBV6-5 with TRBJ2-5; D may be TRBD1 (5 bases). The chain's CDR3 is CASRNTGWGTQYF. In DNA, the CDR3 is TGTGCCAGCAGAAATACAGGATGGGGGACCCAGTACTTC.